What follows are 7 T cell receptor beta chains derived from one specimen sequenced in a study of graft-versus-host responses after intestinal transplantation. These receptors' antigens are unknown. The protocol was immunoSEQ multiplex PCR, while the TCRdb copy is restricted to in-frame clones and leaves out a portion. Counted here are about 100,000 clones, roughly 90% occurring once; the ten biggest clones make up over 0.95%. The input for sequencing was unstimulated CD4+ T cells sorted from spleen or lymph node cells, taken before transplant. The receptors shown here come from a human donor who was the organ donor for an intestinal transplant.

The J gene is TRBJ2-1, the V gene TRBV6-5; tentatively, D is TRBD2 (6 bases). This CDR3 is built from 13 residues. Per germline, CDR1 MNHEY and CDR2 SVGAGI. Trimming removed 6 bases from V and 15 bases from J, with 21 bases in between. The CDR3 DNA sequence: TGTGCCAGCAGGCCCCGTTCTAGGGCCGGGGGGTTCTTC. Protein product: CASRPRSRAGGFF.

The CDR3 loop is CAWSTGRSSSGANVLTF. The CDR3 DNA reads as TGTGCCTGGAGTACGGGAAGATCGAGCTCTGGGGCCAACGTCCTGACTTTC. The gene calls are TRBV30 and TRBJ2-6; D is possibly TRBD2 (5 bases). Germline-derived CDR1 and CDR2 are GTSNPN and SVGIG (reference sequence). The CDR3 is made up of 17 amino acids. V was trimmed by 2 bases and J by 0 bases, leaving 14 bases between them.

Of note for this clone: An end of the junction does not agree with germline; a read error may underlie this. The chain is built from TRBV19 and TRBJ1-1; 9 bases line up with TRBD1. Germline-derived CDR1 and CDR2 are LNHDA and SQIVND (reference sequence). This CDR3 region has 14 residues. CDR3 sequence: CASRGGTGNAEAFF. CDR3 coding DNA: TGTGCCAGTAGAGGCGGGACAGGGAACGCTGAAGCTTTCTTT.

The CDR3 reads CASSLVGGLENTEAFF. CDR3 DNA sequence: TGTGCCAGCAGCTTAGTAGGGGGGCTGGAGAACACTGAAGCTTTCTTT. The genes are TRBV7-9 and TRBJ1-1; TRBD1 might be the D (6 bases). This CDR3 contains 16 residues. The V end lost 1 base, the J end lost 1 base, and 13 bases lay between the germline ends. The germline CDR1 and CDR2 sequences are SEHNR and FQNEAQ (reference sequence).

The chain links TRBV28 to TRBJ1-1; D not resolved. Trimming pared 5 bases from V and 4 bases from J, leaving 11 bases between. Germline lookup yields CDR1 MDHEN and CDR2 SYDVKM. The CDR3 totals 13 residues. The CDR3 here is CASSPHPGTEAFF. CDR3 in DNA: TGTGCCAGCAGTCCGCATCCCGGCACTGAAGCTTTCTTT.

J is TRBJ1-2 and V is TRBV6-5, with D perhaps matching TRBD1 (5 bases). The CDR3 length is 14 residues. The germline V and J ends were trimmed by 6 bases and 4 bases, with 15 bases remaining between them. Per the germline V gene, CDR1 is MNHEY and CDR2 is SVGAGI. The CDR3 coding sequence is TGTGCCAGCAGCCCAAATTCAGGGACCTATGGCTACACCTTC. Residues: CASSPNSGTYGYTF.

This sequence joins TRBV6-6 and TRBJ1-2; tentatively, D is TRBD1 (5 bases). This CDR3 has 12 amino acids. Looked up from germline, CDR1 is MNHNY and CDR2 is SVGAGI (reference sequence). V shed 6 bases and J shed 5 bases, with 10 bases lying between them. The CDR3 spells CASRFGGYGYTF. CDR3 in DNA: TGTGCCAGCAGGTTTGGGGGTTATGGCTACACCTTC.